This TCR beta chain was captured by sequencing in a study of T cell changes during pregnancy in multiple sclerosis. V was trimmed by 4 bases and J by 3 bases, leaving 21 bases between them. The CDR3 is made up of 17 amino acids. Here immunoSEQ multiplex PCR was the method, and the copy in TCRdb shows in-frame clones only, minus some. This table holds about 60,000 clones, roughly nine tenths found once. The sequenced sample was peripheral blood, obtained before pregnancy. The V and J genes are TRBV23-1 and TRBJ1-2; D gene ambiguous. TRBV23-1 is flagged as an ORF with uncertain function. The TCR was taken from a female donor with multiple sclerosis, enrolled in a pregnancy study. This chain's CDR3 is CASSPHPEPSTYYGYTF. The CDR3 nucleotides are TGCGCCAGCAGTCCACATCCGGAGCCTTCAACTTACTATGGCTACACCTTC.